The 23 T cell receptor beta chains presented below share a single source sample, sequenced in a study of T cell responses to AZD1222 COVID-19 vaccine. Profiling relied on immunoSEQ multiplex PCR, and the TCRdb table lists in-frame clones only, not all of them. The table records around 160,000 clones, roughly nine tenths of them present only once. The sequencing here drew on peripheral blood, taken on day 0 of AZD1222 vaccination. These TCRs come from an adult in good health.

J is TRBJ1-1 and V is TRBV10-1; possible D gene TRBD1, 5 bases. The CDR3 contains 16 residues. V lost 8 bases and J 2 bases, leaving 21 bases between the germline ends. The V gene's germline CDR1 is WNHNN and CDR2 SYGVQD (reference sequence). The CDR3 coding sequence is TGCGCCAGCCATCTCCCGCGACAGTCCCCAAACACTGAAGCTTTCTTT. Protein sequence: CASHLPRQSPNTEAFF.

This clone was seen only once. V is TRBV2 and J is TRBJ2-3, with D tentatively TRBD2 (6 bases). The germline V gene encodes CDR1 SNHLY and CDR2 FYNNEI. The ends were cut back, 9 bases at V and 6 bases at J, with 16 bases in the middle. The CDR3 runs to 13 residues. The CDR3 here is CARTSHKSDTQYF. CDR3 DNA: TGTGCCAGGACTAGTCATAAAAGTGATACGCAGTATTTT.

The V and J genes are TRBV5-1 and TRBJ1-1; 11 bases are shared with TRBD1. Trimming cost V 4 bases and J 4 bases; bases outside gene matches: 6. The CDR3 is made up of 15 amino acids. CDR1 SGHRS and CDR2 YFSETQ come from the germline V gene. CDR3 nucleotides: TGCGCCAGCAGCCCTGGGACAGGGGGAATCACTGAAGCTTTCTTT. Translated: CASSPGTGGITEAFF.

About this clone itself: Other nucleotide sequences from this sample produce the same CDR3. The chain combines TRBV25-1 with TRBJ2-6; D gene unclear. This CDR3 has 12 amino acids. Per germline, CDR1 MGHDK and CDR2 SYGVNS. Trimming took 6 bases from V and 0 from J, leaving 0 bases between them. The CDR3 loop reads CASSSGANVLTF. CDR3 DNA: TGTGCCAGCAGCTCTGGGGCCAACGTCCTGACTTTC.

The V call is TRBV13, the J call TRBJ2-3, with D perhaps assigned TRBD1 or TRBD2 (5 bases each). CDR3 length: 14 amino acids. The germline gives CDR1 PRHDT, CDR2 FYEKMQ (reference sequence). V was trimmed by 5 bases and J by 0 bases, leaving 9 bases between them. The chain's CDR3 is CASSRDLSTDTQYF. The CDR3 DNA follows: TGTGCCAGCAGCCGGGACCTTAGCACAGATACGCAGTATTTT.

The rearrangement joins TRBV11-1 to TRBJ1-1; 10 positions agree with TRBD1. Germline loops: CDR1 SGHAT, CDR2 FQDESV (reference sequence). This CDR3 spans 15 amino acids. J was trimmed by 0 bases and V by 6 bases; bases with no gene match: 4. The CDR3 nucleotides read TGTGCCAGCAGGCCCGGGACAGGGGTGAACACTGAAGCTTTCTTT. This sequence encodes CASRPGTGVNTEAFF.

This clone was seen a single time. The rearrangement links TRBV11-2 to TRBJ1-4; 7 nucleotides line up with TRBD1. Germline lookup yields CDR1 SGHAT and CDR2 FQNNGV. V trimming: 4 bases; J trimming: 0 bases; junction bases outside the gene matches: 11. This CDR3 contains 18 residues. The CDR3 DNA follows: TGTGCCAGCAGCTCTCTAACAGGGGCCGTAACAACTAATGAAAAACTGTTTTTT. Amino acids: CASSSLTGAVTTNEKLFF.

The genes are TRBV7-2 and TRBJ2-1; the match to TRBD1 covers 8 bases. The CDR3 is made up of 12 amino acids. Trimming at V came to 3 bases and at J to 12 bases, leaving 4 bases not matched to a gene. CDR1 and CDR2 (germline): SGHTA, FQGNSA. DNA of the CDR3: TGTGCCAGCAGCTTCCCAGGGGGCGGGCAGTTCTTC. Translation: CASSFPGGGQFF.

This chain connects TRBV19 to TRBJ1-2; D gene uncertain. CDR1 is LNHDA, CDR2 SQIVND, per germline (reference sequence). The CDR3 is 15 amino acids. Trimming left V 5 bases short and J 1 base short, with 14 bases between. The CDR3 here is CASSLLPGFNYGYTF. The CDR3 DNA sequence: TGTGCCAGTAGTCTACTGCCGGGGTTTAACTATGGCTACACCTTC.

This chain connects TRBV5-6 to TRBJ1-6; D unresolved. The CDR3 has 13 residues. Trimming took off 1 base at V and 7 bases at J, with 6 bases between the two ends. CDR1 SGHDT and CDR2 YYEEEE come from the germline V gene. CDR3 region: CASSLIGNSPLHF. For the CDR3, the DNA is TGTGCCAGCAGCTTGATAGGGAATTCACCCCTCCACTTT.

This sequence joins TRBV19 and TRBJ1-1, with D perhaps matching TRBD1 (5 bases). V dropped 7 bases and J dropped 3 bases, with 15 bases sitting between them. The V gene's germline CDR1 is LNHDA and CDR2 SQIVND (reference sequence). This CDR3 has 14 residues. CDR3 protein: CASKKGMGDTEAFF. The CDR3 nucleotides read TGTGCCAGTAAAAAAGGGATGGGGGACACTGAAGCTTTCTTT.

The V call is TRBV6-5, the J call TRBJ2-3; no definite D call. The V and J ends lost 2 bases and 4 bases respectively, with 7 bases between them. Germline lookup yields CDR1 MNHEY and CDR2 SVGAGI. The CDR3 has 13 residues. In DNA, the CDR3 is TGTGCCAGCAGTTACAGCGTCGCAGATACGCAGTATTTT. It codes for CASSYSVADTQYF.

The CDR3 region has the DNA TGTGCCAGCAGCCAAGACGAGACAGGATCGTACGAGCAGTACTTC. Its protein product is CASSQDETGSYEQYF. The chain is built from TRBV4-2 and TRBJ2-7, with a possible D match to TRBD1 (6 bases). The germline gives CDR1 LGHNA, CDR2 YNFKEQ. Trimming took 0 bases from V and 4 from J, leaving 13 bases between them. The CDR3 runs to 15 residues.

The chain employs TRBV9 and TRBJ2-5, with TRBD1 matching 7 bases. The J segment lost 2 bases and the V segment lost 3 bases, leaving 7 bases of the junction unmatched. The CDR3 has 15 amino acids. From germline, CDR1 is SGDLS and CDR2 YYNGEE. In DNA, the CDR3 is TGTGCCAGCAGCGCCCGGGACAGCGAACAAGAGACCCAGTACTTC. Translating gives CASSARDSEQETQYF. The full variable domain, rest sourced from reference TRBV9 and TRBJ2-5, is DSGVTQTPKHLITATGQRVTLRCSPRSGDLSVYWYQQSLDQGLQFLIQYYNGEERAKGNILERFSAQQFPDLHSELNLSSLELGDSALYFCASSARDSEQETQYFGPGTRLLVL.

The chain links TRBV5-1 to TRBJ2-5; D possibly corresponds to TRBD1 (6 bases). Deletions cut 0 bases from V and 5 bases from J, with 11 bases between. The length of the CDR3 is 14 residues. Germline values: CDR1 SGHRS, CDR2 YFSETQ. CDR3 coding DNA: TGCGCCAGCAGCTTGGAACAGGGCTGGGAGACCCAGTACTTC. Its protein product is CASSLEQGWETQYF.

The chain joins TRBV12-5 to TRBJ2-5; TRBD2 is a possible D gene (7 bases). From germline, CDR1 is LGHNT and CDR2 FRNRAP. The ends were cut back, 3 bases at V and 5 bases at J, with 13 bases in the middle. CDR3 length: 14 amino acids. For the CDR3, the DNA is TGTGCTAGTGGTTTTGGAGGGGGGGCGGAGACCCAGTACTTC. It codes for CASGFGGGAETQYF.

This sequence joins TRBV5-8 and TRBJ1-3; perhaps TRBD1 as D (6 bases). Germline lookup yields CDR1 SGHTS and CDR2 YDEGEE. Trimming pared 1 base from V and 2 bases from J, leaving 10 bases between. This CDR3 is built from 15 residues. CDR3 amino acids: CASSLWGQPGNTIYF. CDR3 nucleotide sequence: TGTGCCAGCAGCTTGTGGGGGCAGCCTGGAAACACCATATATTTT.

V usage is TRBV14 and J usage is TRBJ2-3; 8 positions match TRBD1. The CDR3 covers 14 residues. Germline CDR1 and CDR2: SGHDN and FVKESK. Trimming removed 3 bases from V and 1 base from J; junction bases left unmatched: 0. The CDR3 DNA is TGTGCCAGCAGCCAGGACAGGGGCACAGATACGCAGTATTTT. It yields the protein CASSQDRGTDTQYF.

The chain uses TRBV10-3 and TRBJ2-3; D may be TRBD2 (6 bases). Trimming cost V 0 bases and J 2 bases, with 15 bases left between them. Germline V lookup: CDR1 ENHRY, CDR2 SYGVKD. The CDR3 totals 17 residues. The CDR3 spells CAISESRSSDHTDTQYF. DNA of the CDR3: TGTGCCATCAGTGAGTCAAGGTCTAGCGACCACACAGATACGCAGTATTTT.

This clone was seen only once. V gene TRBV7-3 combines with J gene TRBJ1-2; unclear D gene. CDR1 and CDR2 from the germline V gene are SGHTA and FQGTGA. There are 16 residues in the CDR3. The V gene lost 0 bases and the J gene lost 2 bases, with 13 bases spanning the gap. This CDR3 reads CASSLTYWDPNYGYTF. The CDR3 nucleotides read TGTGCCAGCAGCTTAACGTATTGGGATCCAAACTATGGCTACACCTTC.

A single count supports this clone. The chain has TRBV13 and TRBJ2-5; the D is unclear. The CDR3 extends over 12 amino acids. V was clipped by 0 bases and J by 13 bases, with 12 bases between them. Germline V gene sequence: CDR1 PRHDT, CDR2 FYEKMQ (reference sequence). In DNA, the CDR3 is TGTGCCAGCAGCTTAGGGTCTACCTTGGTGTACTTC. Protein product: CASSLGSTLVYF.

The rearrangement links TRBV11-2 to TRBJ2-7, with 12 bases that match TRBD2. The CDR3 has 13 residues. Trimming at V came to 8 bases and at J to 5 bases, leaving 4 bases not matched to a gene. Germline CDR1 and CDR2: SGHAT and FQNNGV. CDR3 sequence: CASGGLAGNEQYF. Written as DNA, the CDR3 is TGTGCCAGCGGCGGACTAGCGGGAAACGAGCAGTACTTC.

This rearrangement joins TRBV9 to TRBJ2-5; the match to TRBD1 covers 12 bases. Germline CDR1 is SGDLS and CDR2 is YYNGEE. The V and J ends lost 2 bases and 5 bases, in that order; junction bases with no gene match: 7. The CDR3 has 16 amino acids. The CDR3: CASSVGTGGPRETQYF. The DNA for the CDR3 is TGTGCCAGCAGCGTCGGGACAGGGGGCCCCAGGGAGACCCAGTACTTC.